Below, 23 T cell receptor beta chains from the same sample are listed, as sequenced in a study of cytomegalovirus exposure and HLA in healthy donors. 13 Jbeta primers and 60 Vbeta primers were used for the PCR. Assay: immunoSEQ multiplex PCR; the TCRdb copy retains only in-frame clones and omits some. Among around 150,000 clones listed, about 80% were seen once. Sequencing was carried out using PBMCs. These receptors all come from a man younger than 45 in good health and CMV-seronegative.

The chain couples TRBV21-1 to TRBJ1-1; the D call in the table, TRBD1, was not verified against the DNA. TRBV21-1 has pseudogene status. The CDR3 consists of 18 residues. CDR3 bases: TGTGCCAGCATTCTTAGTAGGGGGATCTTCGGCCCGTTGGCTGAAGCTTTCTTT. Its translation: CASILSRGIFGPLAEAFF.

This clone was detected only a few times. V is TRBV6-5 and J is TRBJ2-7, with D perhaps matching TRBD1 (6 bases). The germline V and J ends were trimmed by 5 bases and 6 bases, with 17 bases remaining between them. The CDR3 extends over 14 amino acids. Germline lookup yields CDR1 MNHEY and CDR2 SVGAGI. The CDR3 region is CASSGDRSQGEQYF. Here the CDR3 DNA reads TGTGCCAGCAGTGGCGACAGGTCTCAGGGCGAGCAGTACTTC.

The chain carries TRBV28 and TRBJ2-7, with no clear D. CDR1 and CDR2 from the germline V gene are MDHEN and SYDVKM. V gave up 3 bases and J gave up 2 bases, with 8 bases separating them. The CDR3 spans 13 residues. The CDR3 DNA reads as TGTGCCAGCAGTTTGTCCCACACCTACGAGCAGTACTTC. Protein: CASSLSHTYEQYF.

A single count supports this clone. This sequence joins TRBV28 and TRBJ2-7, with D possibly TRBD2 on 6 matching bases. With 2 bases removed from V and 0 bases from J, the gap between germline ends came to 17 bases. The CDR3 contains 17 residues. Germline assignment: CDR1 MDHEN and CDR2 SYDVKM. The CDR3 region is CASSLGRWGRSSYEQYF. For the CDR3, the DNA is TGTGCCAGCAGTTTAGGGCGTTGGGGGAGGAGCTCCTACGAGCAGTACTTC.

This clone was seen once. This chain joins TRBV5-1 and TRBJ2-3; 9 bases are a match to TRBD2. With V trimmed by 4 bases and J by 5 bases, 8 bases remained unmatched. This CDR3 spans 15 amino acids. Germline CDR1 SGHRS, CDR2 YFSETQ. The CDR3 is CASSGGLAPVDTQYF. In DNA form, the CDR3 reads TGCGCCAGCAGCGGGGGACTAGCCCCGGTAGATACGCAGTATTTT.

The rearrangement links TRBV19 to TRBJ1-4; D is perhaps TRBD1 (6 bases). V was trimmed by 5 bases and J by 4 bases, leaving 17 bases between them. Germline-derived CDR1 and CDR2 are LNHDA and SQIVND (reference sequence). The CDR3 sequence is 16 residues long. CDR3 protein: CASSSPYRVNNEKLFF. CDR3 coding DNA: TGTGCCAGTAGTTCGCCATACAGGGTCAATAATGAAAAACTGTTTTTT.

For the CDR3, the DNA is TGTGCCAGCAGCTCTCCTGGGTCAGCGGGGTATGGCTACACCTTC. It specifies CASSSPGSAGYGYTF. The rearrangement joins TRBV5-6 to TRBJ1-2; D uncertain. Trimming pared 3 bases from V and 5 bases from J, leaving 17 bases between. Germline CDR1 is SGHDT and CDR2 is YYEEEE. The CDR3 has 15 residues. The whole variable domain, filled in from reference TRBV5-6 and TRBJ1-2, reads DAGVTQSPTHLIKTRGQQVTLRCSPKSGHDTVSWYQQALGQGPQFIFQYYEEEERQRGNFPDRFSGHQFPNYSSELNVNALLLGDSALYLCASSSPGSAGYGYTFGSGTRLTVV.

The V gene is TRBV5-1, the J gene TRBJ2-5; 9 nucleotides agree with TRBD1. This CDR3 comprises 16 residues. The trim removed 0 bases at V and 5 bases at J, leaving 8 bases unmatched. Germline-derived CDR1 and CDR2 are SGHRS and YFSETQ. The CDR3: CASSLAGQGSSETQYF. For the CDR3, the DNA is TGCGCCAGCAGCTTGGCGGGACAGGGTAGTTCGGAGACCCAGTACTTC.

This clone appeared a single time. The chain carries TRBV10-3 and TRBJ2-2, with 7 positions matching TRBD2. Germline V gene sequence: CDR1 ENHRY, CDR2 SYGVKD. This CDR3 is 14 amino acids long. Trimming cost V 8 bases and J 4 bases; bases outside gene matches: 7. CDR3 in DNA: TGTGCCATCTCCCCTAGCGGACCCACCGGGGAGCTGTTTTTT. Translated, it gives CAISPSGPTGELFF.

The chain links TRBV5-1 to TRBJ2-3; 8 positions agree with TRBD1. Per the germline V gene, CDR1 is SGHRS and CDR2 is YFSETQ. CDR3 length: 14 residues. The V and J ends lost 5 bases and 6 bases, in that order; junction bases with no gene match: 8. The CDR3 protein is CASSFGQGSDTQYF. DNA for the CDR3: TGCGCCAGCAGTTTCGGACAGGGCTCGGATACGCAGTATTTT.

J is TRBJ1-1 and V is TRBV6-5; 7 nucleotides agree with TRBD1. CDR1 and CDR2 from the germline V gene are MNHEY and SVGAGI. This CDR3 comprises 11 residues. The ends lost 5 bases at V and 11 bases at J; junction bases unmatched: 5. The CDR3 DNA reads as TGTGCCAGCAGTAACAGGGGATTGGCTTTCTTT. The encoded protein is CASSNRGLAFF.

The chain couples TRBV5-1 to TRBJ2-1; TRBD2 matches at 13 bases. J gave up 4 bases and V 0 bases, and 16 bases lay outside the gene matches. The CDR3 loop spans 21 amino acids. CDR1 SGHRS and CDR2 YFSETQ come from the germline V gene. The DNA of the CDR3 is TGCGCCAGCAGCTTGGCTCTCAAACGGACTAGCGGGGGCGAACTGTACAATGAGCAGTTCTTC. Protein: CASSLALKRTSGGELYNEQFF.

The V and J genes are TRBV28 and TRBJ1-1; no definite D call. V lost 6 bases and J 4 bases, leaving 12 bases between the germline ends. Germline V gene sequence: CDR1 MDHEN, CDR2 SYDVKM. The CDR3 is made up of 13 amino acids. CDR3 loop: CASSPGRSTEAFF. The CDR3 DNA is TGTGCCAGCAGCCCGGGTAGGAGCACTGAAGCTTTCTTT.

This clone was found a few times. The chain carries TRBV11-2 and TRBJ2-7; D gene ambiguous. V was trimmed by 4 bases and J by 2 bases, leaving 3 bases between them. The length of the CDR3 is 11 residues. Germline V lookup: CDR1 SGHAT, CDR2 FQNNGV. The DNA for the CDR3 is TGTGCCAGCAGCTCGGCCTACGAGCAGTACTTC. It translates to CASSSAYEQYF.

This chain connects TRBV6-1 to TRBJ1-2; D call uncertain. CDR1 and CDR2 (germline): MNHNS, SASEGT. The CDR3 consists of 12 residues. Between the trimmed V and J ends, which lost 1 base and 9 bases, there was a span of 9 bases. The DNA of the CDR3 is TGTGCCAGCAGTGAAGTTGAGCCGCGCTACACCTTC. Protein product: CASSEVEPRYTF.

The chain carries TRBV15 and TRBJ2-2, with no clear D. The CDR3 runs to 16 residues. Trimming took 1 base from V and 1 from J, leaving 10 bases between them. CDR1 is LNHNV, CDR2 YYDKDF, per germline (reference sequence). The CDR3 region has the DNA TGTGCCACCAGCAGAGGCGACACCGTGAACACCGGGGAGCTGTTTTTT. It yields the protein CATSRGDTVNTGELFF.

The chain couples TRBV14 to TRBJ1-1, with 7 bases aligning to TRBD1. With 3 bases clipped from V and 1 base from J, the junction kept 2 bases outside the gene matches. The germline V gene encodes CDR1 SGHDN and CDR2 FVKESK. The CDR3 loop spans 14 amino acids. CDR3 DNA: TGTGCCAGCAGCCACAGGGGGAGGAACACTGAAGCTTTCTTT. Residues: CASSHRGRNTEAFF.

This sequence joins TRBV6-1 and TRBJ1-1, with D possibly matching TRBD1 (6 bases). The V and J ends lost 8 bases and 8 bases respectively, with 9 bases between them. From germline, CDR1 is MNHNS and CDR2 SASEGT. The CDR3 covers 10 residues. CDR3 amino acids: CASFRGEAFF. CDR3 DNA sequence: TGTGCCAGCTTTAGGGGGGAAGCTTTCTTT.

The J gene is TRBJ2-7, the V gene TRBV7-2; a possible D gene is TRBD2 (6 bases). V lost 7 bases to trimming and J lost 4 bases, with 14 bases between them. Germline assignment: CDR1 SGHTA and CDR2 FQGNSA. This CDR3 has 13 amino acids. This CDR3 reads CASILGGGYEQYF. CDR3 sequence (DNA): TGTGCCAGCATCTTGGGGGGTGGGTACGAGCAGTACTTC. Based on the CDR3 plus reference TRBV7-2 and TRBJ2-7, the full variable domain is GAGVSQSPSNKVTEKGKDVELRCDPISGHTALYWYRQSLGQGLEFLIYFQGNSAPDKSGLPSDRFSAERTGGSVSTLTIQRTQQEDSAVYLCASILGGGYEQYFGPGTRLTVT.

The rearrangement links TRBV6-6 to TRBJ2-7; maybe TRBD2 (5 bases). Germline V CDR1 and CDR2: MNHNY, SVGAGI (reference sequence). V was trimmed by 3 bases and J by 1 base, leaving 7 bases between them. This CDR3 comprises 13 residues. Here the CDR3 reads CASSYEGSYEQYF. CDR3 nucleotides: TGTGCCAGCAGTTATGAGGGATCCTACGAGCAGTACTTC.

The rearrangement links TRBV5-1 to TRBJ2-7, with 12 positions matching TRBD1. The length of the CDR3 is 15 residues. From germline, CDR1 is SGHRS and CDR2 YFSETQ. With V trimmed by 0 bases and J by 4 bases, 2 bases remained unmatched. The CDR3 DNA sequence: TGCGCCAGCAGCTTGGAGGGACAGGGGGCGTACGAGCAGTACTTC. Translated, it gives CASSLEGQGAYEQYF.

This clone was detected once. This chain uses TRBV29-1 with TRBJ2-1, with 9 bases that match TRBD2. This CDR3 has 14 amino acids. The V gene's germline CDR1 is SQVTM and CDR2 ANQGSEA. J lost 7 bases, V lost 2 bases, and 6 bases had no gene match. CDR3: CSVELVLAGNEQFF. Here the CDR3 DNA reads TGCAGCGTTGAATTGGTTCTAGCGGGAAATGAGCAGTTCTTC.

This rearrangement joins TRBV5-1 to TRBJ1-6, with 9 bases identical to TRBD1. This CDR3 has 15 residues. Germline CDR1 SGHRS, CDR2 YFSETQ. J was trimmed by 8 bases and V by 3 bases; bases with no gene match: 6. The DNA of the CDR3 is TGCGCCAGCAGCTCCGGGACAGGGCTGTATTCACCCCTCCACTTT. Amino acids: CASSSGTGLYSPLHF.